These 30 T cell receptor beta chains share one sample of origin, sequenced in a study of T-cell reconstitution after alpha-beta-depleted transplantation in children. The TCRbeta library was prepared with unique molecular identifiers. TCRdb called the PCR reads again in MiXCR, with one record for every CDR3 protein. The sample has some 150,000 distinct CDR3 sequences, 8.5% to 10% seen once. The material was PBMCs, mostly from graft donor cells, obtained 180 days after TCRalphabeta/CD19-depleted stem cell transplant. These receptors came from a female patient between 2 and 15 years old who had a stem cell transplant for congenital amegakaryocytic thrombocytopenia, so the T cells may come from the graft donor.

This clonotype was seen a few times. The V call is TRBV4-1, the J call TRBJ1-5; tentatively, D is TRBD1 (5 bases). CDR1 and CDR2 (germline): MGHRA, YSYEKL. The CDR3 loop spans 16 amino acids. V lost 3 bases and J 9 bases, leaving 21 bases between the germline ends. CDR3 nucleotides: TGCGCCAGCAGCCATGGCCCCAGGGAACCCATGGGGCCCCAGCATTTT. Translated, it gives CASSHGPREPMGPQHF.

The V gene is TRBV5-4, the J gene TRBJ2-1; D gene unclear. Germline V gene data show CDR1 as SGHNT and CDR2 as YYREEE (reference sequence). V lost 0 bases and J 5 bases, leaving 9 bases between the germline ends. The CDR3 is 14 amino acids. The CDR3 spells CASSLGGNHNEQFF. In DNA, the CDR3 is TGTGCCAGCAGCTTGGGTGGGAACCACAATGAGCAGTTCTTC. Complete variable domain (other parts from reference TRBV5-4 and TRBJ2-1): ETGVTQSPTHLIKTRGQQVTLRCSSQSGHNTVSWYQQALGQGPQFIFQYYREEENGRGNFPPRFSGLQFPNYSSELNVNALELDDSALYLCASSLGGNHNEQFFGPGTRLTVL.

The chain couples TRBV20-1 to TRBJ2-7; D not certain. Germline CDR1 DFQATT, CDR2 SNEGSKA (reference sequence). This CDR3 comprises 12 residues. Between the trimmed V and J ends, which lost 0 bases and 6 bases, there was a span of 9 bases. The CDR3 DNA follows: TGCAGTGCTAGAGATGAAGCCGTCGAGCAGTACTTC. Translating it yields CSARDEAVEQYF.

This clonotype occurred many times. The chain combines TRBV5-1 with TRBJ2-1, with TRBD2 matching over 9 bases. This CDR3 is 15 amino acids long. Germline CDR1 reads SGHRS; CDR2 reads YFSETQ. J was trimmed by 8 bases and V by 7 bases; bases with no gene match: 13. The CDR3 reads CASFQGAGGKDEQFF. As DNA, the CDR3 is TGCGCCAGCTTCCAGGGAGCGGGAGGAAAGGATGAGCAGTTCTTC. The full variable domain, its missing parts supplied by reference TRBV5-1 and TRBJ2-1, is KAGVTQTPRYLIKTRGQQVTLSCSPISGHRSVSWYQQTPGQGLQFLFEYFSETQRNKGNFPGRFSGRQFSNSRSEMNVSTLELGDSALYLCASFQGAGGKDEQFFGPGTRLTVL.

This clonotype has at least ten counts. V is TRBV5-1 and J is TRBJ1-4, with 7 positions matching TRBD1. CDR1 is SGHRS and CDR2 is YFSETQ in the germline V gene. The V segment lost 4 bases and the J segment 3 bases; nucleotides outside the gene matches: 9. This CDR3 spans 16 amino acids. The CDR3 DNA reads TGCGCCAGCAGCCGACGACAGGGTTCGGCTAATGAAAAACTGTTTTTT. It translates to CASSRRQGSANEKLFF.

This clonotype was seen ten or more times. DNA of the CDR3: TGTGCCAGTAGGACAGGGGGTTCTTCACCCCTCCACTTT. Protein sequence: CASRTGGSSPLHF. The V and J genes are TRBV28 and TRBJ1-6; 10 positions agree with TRBD1. This CDR3 spans 13 amino acids. After removal of 9 bases from V and 9 bases from J, the junction contained 5 bases not matched to a gene. Germline CDR1 and CDR2: MDHEN and SYDVKM. Variable domain in full (rest from reference TRBV28 and TRBJ1-6): DVKVTQSSRYLVKRTGEKVFLECVQDMDHENMFWYRQDPGLGLRLIYFSYDVKMKEKGDIPEGYSVSREKKERFSLILESASTNQTSMYLCASRTGGSSPLHFGNGTRLTVT.

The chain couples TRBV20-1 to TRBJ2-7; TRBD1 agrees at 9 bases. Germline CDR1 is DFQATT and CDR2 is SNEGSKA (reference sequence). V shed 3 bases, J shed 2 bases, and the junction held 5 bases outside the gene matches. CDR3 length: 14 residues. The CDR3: CSASRDRVPYEQYF. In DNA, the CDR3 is TGCAGTGCTAGCAGGGACAGGGTACCCTACGAGCAGTACTTC.

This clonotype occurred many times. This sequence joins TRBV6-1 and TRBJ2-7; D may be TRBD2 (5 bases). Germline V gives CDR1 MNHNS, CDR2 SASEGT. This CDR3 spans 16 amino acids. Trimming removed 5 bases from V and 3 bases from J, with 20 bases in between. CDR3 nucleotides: TGTGCCAGCAGTCGAATGTCGGTAGCGAGGTTCTACGAGCAGTACTTC. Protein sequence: CASSRMSVARFYEQYF.

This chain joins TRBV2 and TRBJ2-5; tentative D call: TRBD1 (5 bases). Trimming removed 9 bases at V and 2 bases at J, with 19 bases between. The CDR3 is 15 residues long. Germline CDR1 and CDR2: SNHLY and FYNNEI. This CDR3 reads CARNRQQALQETQYF. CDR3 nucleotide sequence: TGTGCCAGGAATAGACAGCAAGCACTACAAGAGACCCAGTACTTC.

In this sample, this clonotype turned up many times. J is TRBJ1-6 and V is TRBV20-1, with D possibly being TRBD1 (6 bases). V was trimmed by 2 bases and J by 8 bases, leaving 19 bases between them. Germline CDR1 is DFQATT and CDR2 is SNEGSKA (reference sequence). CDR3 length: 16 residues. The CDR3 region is CSARPFQQGRDSPLHF. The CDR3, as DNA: TGCAGTGCTAGACCTTTCCAGCAGGGGAGGGATTCACCCCTCCACTTT.

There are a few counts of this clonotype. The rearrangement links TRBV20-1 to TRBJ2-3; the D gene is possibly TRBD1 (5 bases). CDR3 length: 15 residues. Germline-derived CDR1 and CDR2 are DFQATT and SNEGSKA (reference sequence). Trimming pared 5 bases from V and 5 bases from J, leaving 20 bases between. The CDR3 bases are TGCAGTGCTGATTCATCAGGGATTCGAGGAGATACGCAGTATTTT. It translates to CSADSSGIRGDTQYF.

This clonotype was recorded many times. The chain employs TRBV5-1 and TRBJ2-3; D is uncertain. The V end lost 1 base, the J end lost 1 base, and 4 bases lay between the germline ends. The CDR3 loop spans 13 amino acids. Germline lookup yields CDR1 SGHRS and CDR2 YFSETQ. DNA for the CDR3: TGCGCCAGCAGCTTGTGGGGCACAGATACGCAGTATTTT. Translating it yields CASSLWGTDTQYF. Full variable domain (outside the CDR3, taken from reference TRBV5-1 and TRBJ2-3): KAGVTQTPRYLIKTRGQQVTLSCSPISGHRSVSWYQQTPGQGLQFLFEYFSETQRNKGNFPGRFSGRQFSNSRSEMNVSTLELGDSALYLCASSLWGTDTQYFGPGTRLTVL.

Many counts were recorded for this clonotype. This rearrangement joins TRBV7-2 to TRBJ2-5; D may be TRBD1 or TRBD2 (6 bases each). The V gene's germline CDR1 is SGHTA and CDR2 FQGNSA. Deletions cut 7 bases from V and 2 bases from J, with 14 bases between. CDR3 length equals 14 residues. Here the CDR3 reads CASTPGGKQETQYF. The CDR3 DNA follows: TGTGCCAGCACCCCCGGGGGCAAGCAAGAGACCCAGTACTTC.

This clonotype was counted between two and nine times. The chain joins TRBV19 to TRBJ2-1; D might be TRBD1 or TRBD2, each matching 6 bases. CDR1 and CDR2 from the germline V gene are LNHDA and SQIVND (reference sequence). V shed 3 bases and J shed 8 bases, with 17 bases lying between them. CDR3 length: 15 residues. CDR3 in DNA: TGTGCCAGTAGTATCTCAGCCGGGGGCTGGGATGAGCAGTTCTTC. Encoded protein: CASSISAGGWDEQFF.

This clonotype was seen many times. The CDR3 sequence: CASSLAVSASSYEQYF. CDR3 DNA sequence: TGTGCCAGCAGCTTAGCAGTATCTGCCAGCTCCTACGAGCAGTACTTC. The rearrangement links TRBV7-2 to TRBJ2-7; D is uncertain. The germline CDR1 and CDR2 sequences are SGHTA and FQGNSA. The length of the CDR3 is 16 residues. Trimming stripped 0 bases from V and 0 bases from J, with 12 bases between.

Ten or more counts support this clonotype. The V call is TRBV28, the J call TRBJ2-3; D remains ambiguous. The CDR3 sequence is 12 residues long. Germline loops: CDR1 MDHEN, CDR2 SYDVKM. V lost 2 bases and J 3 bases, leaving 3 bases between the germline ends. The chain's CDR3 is CASSLQTDTQYF. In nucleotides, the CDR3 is TGTGCCAGCAGTTTACAGACAGATACGCAGTATTTT.

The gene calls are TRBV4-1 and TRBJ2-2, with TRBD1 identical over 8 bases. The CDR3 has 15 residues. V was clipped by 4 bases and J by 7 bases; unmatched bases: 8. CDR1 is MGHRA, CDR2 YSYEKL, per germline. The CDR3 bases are TGCGCCAGCAGCCGCGTCCAGGGGGCAGACGGGGAGCTGTTTTTT. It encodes CASSRVQGADGELFF.

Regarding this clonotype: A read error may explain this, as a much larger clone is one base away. The CDR3 sequence is CAISSRPGLAGGTDTQYF. CDR3 nucleotide sequence: TGTGCCATCAGTTCGAGGCCCGGACTAGCGGGAGGCACAGATACGCAGTATTTT. This chain joins TRBV12-3 or TRBV12-4 and TRBJ2-3; 13 bases are a match to TRBD2. The CDR3 runs to 18 residues.

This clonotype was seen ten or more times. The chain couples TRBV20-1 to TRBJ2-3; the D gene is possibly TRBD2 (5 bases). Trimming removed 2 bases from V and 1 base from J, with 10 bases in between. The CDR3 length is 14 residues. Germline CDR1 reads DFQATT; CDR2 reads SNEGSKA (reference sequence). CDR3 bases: TGCAGTGCTAGACAAAGGACTGGCACAGATACGCAGTATTTT. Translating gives CSARQRTGTDTQYF.

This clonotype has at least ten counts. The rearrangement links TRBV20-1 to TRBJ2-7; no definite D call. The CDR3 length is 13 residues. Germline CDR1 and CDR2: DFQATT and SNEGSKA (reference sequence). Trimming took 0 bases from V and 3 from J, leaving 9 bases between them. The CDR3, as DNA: TGCAGTGCTAGAGATGGGGTCGTCTACGAGCAGTACTTC. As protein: CSARDGVVYEQYF.

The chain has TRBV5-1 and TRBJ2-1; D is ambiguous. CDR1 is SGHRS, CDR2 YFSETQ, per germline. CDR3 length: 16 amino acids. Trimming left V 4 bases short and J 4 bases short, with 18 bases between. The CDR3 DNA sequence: TGCGCCAGCAGCCCGAAACCCCTGGACCAATACAATGAGCAGTTCTTC. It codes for CASSPKPLDQYNEQFF.

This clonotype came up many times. The CDR3 sequence is CASSPDPNTEAFF. In DNA form, the CDR3 reads TGCGCCAGCAGCCCCGACCCGAACACTGAAGCTTTCTTT. The chain carries TRBV5-1 and TRBJ1-1; D call uncertain. The V end was cut by 4 bases, the J end by 1 base, with 8 bases between. This CDR3 region has 13 residues. Germline CDR1 reads SGHRS; CDR2 reads YFSETQ.

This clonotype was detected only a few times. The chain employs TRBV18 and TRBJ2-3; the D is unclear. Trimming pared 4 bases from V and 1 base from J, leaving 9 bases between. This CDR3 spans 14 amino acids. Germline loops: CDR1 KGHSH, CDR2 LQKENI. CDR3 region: CASSLNGGTDTQYF. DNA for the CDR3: TGTGCCAGCTCACTGAATGGGGGCACAGATACGCAGTATTTT.

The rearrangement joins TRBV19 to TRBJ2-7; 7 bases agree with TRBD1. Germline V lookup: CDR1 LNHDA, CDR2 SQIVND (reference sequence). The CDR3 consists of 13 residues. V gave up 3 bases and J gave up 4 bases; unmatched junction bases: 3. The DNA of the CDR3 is TGTGCCAGTAGTATGGACAGGAGATACGAGCAGTACTTC. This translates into CASSMDRRYEQYF.

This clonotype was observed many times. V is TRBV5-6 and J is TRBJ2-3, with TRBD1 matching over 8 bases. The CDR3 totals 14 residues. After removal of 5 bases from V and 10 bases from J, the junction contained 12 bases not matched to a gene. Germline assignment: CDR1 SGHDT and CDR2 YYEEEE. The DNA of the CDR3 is TGTGCCAGCAGTTTCGGGACAGGTCCGGCTCCGCAGTATTTT. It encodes CASSFGTGPAPQYF.

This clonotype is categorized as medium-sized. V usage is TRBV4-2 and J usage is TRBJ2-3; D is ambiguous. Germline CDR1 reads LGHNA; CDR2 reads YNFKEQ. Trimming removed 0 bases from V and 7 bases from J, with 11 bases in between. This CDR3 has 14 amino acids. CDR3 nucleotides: TGTGCCAGCAGCCAAGATTTTCGTGGATATACGCAGTATTTT. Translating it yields CASSQDFRGYTQYF.

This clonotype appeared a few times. CDR3 DNA: TGCGCCAGCAGCTTAGGGACTAGCGGGGGGACGGATGAGCAGTTCTTC. It codes for CASSLGTSGGTDEQFF. The chain employs TRBV5-1 and TRBJ2-1, with 15 nucleotides matching TRBD2. V gave up 2 bases and J gave up 8 bases; unmatched junction bases: 5. The CDR3 is made up of 16 amino acids. Germline CDR1 reads SGHRS; CDR2 reads YFSETQ.

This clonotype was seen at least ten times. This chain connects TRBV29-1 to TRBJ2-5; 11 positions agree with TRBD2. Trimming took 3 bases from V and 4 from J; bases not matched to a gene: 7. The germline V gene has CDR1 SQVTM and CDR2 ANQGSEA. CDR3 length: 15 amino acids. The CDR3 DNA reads TGCAGCGTTGAGAACTGGCTAGCGGGAGGAGAGACCCAGTACTTC. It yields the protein CSVENWLAGGETQYF.

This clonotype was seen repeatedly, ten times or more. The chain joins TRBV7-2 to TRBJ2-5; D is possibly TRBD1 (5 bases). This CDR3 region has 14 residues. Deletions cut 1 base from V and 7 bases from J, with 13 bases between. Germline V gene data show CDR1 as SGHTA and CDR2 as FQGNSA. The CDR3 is CASSLEGPRATQYF. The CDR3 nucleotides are TGTGCCAGCAGCTTAGAGGGTCCCAGGGCGACCCAGTACTTC.

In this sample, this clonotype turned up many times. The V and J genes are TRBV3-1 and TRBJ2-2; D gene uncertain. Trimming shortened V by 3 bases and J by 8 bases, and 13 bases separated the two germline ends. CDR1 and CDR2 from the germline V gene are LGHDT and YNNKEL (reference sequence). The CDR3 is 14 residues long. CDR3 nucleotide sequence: TGTGCCAGCAGCCAGACGAGAGGTGGAGGGGAGCTGTTTTTT. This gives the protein CASSQTRGGGELFF. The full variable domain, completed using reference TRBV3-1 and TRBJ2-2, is DTAVSQTPKYLVTQMGNDKSIKCEQNLGHDTMYWYKQDSKKFLKIMFSYNNKELIINETVPNRFSPKSPDKAHLNLHINSLELGDSAVYFCASSQTRGGGELFFGEGSRLTVL.